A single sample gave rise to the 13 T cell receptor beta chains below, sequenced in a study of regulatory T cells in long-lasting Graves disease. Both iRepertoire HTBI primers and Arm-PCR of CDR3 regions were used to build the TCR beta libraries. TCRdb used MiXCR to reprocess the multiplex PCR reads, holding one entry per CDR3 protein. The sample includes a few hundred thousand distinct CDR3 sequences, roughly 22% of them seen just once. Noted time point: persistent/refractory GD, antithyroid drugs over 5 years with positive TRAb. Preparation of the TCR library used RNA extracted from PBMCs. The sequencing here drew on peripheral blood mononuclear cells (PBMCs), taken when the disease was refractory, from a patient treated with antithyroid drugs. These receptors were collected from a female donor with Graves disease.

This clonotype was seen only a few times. The CDR3 DNA sequence: TGTGCCAGCAGTTTAGAACAGAATAGCAATCAGCCCCAGCATTTT. As protein: CASSLEQNSNQPQHF. The chain couples TRBV12-3 or TRBV12-4 to TRBJ1-5, with D uncertain. V lost 1 base and J 0 bases, leaving 7 bases between the germline ends. The CDR3 is 15 amino acids.

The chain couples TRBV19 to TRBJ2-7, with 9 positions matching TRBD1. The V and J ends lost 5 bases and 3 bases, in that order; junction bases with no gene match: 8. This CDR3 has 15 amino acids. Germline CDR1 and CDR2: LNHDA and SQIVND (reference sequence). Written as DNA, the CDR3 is TGTGCCAGTAGTTCTTCCGGGACAGGGTACTACGAGCAGTACTTC. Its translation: CASSSSGTGYYEQYF. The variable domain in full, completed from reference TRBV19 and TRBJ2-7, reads DGGITQSPKYLFRKEGQNVTLSCEQNLNHDAMYWYRQDPGQGLRLIYYSQIVNDFQKGDIAEGYSVSREKKESFPLTVTSAQKNPTAFYLCASSSSGTGYYEQYFGPGTRLTVT.

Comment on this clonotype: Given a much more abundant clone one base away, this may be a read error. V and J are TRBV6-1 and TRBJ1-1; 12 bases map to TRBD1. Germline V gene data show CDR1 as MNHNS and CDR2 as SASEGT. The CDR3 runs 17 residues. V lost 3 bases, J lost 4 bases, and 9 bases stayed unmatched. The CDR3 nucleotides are TGTGCCAGCAGTGATACCGGGACAGGGGGCCGGGGCACTGAAGCTTTCTTT. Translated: CASSDTGTGGRGTEAFF.

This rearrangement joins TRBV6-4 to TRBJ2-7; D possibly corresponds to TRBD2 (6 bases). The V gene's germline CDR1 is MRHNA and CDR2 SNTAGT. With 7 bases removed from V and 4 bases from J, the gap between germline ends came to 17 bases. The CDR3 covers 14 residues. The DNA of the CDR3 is TGTGCCAGCATCAGAGGCGGGAAACTGTACGAGCAGTACTTC. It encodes CASIRGGKLYEQYF.

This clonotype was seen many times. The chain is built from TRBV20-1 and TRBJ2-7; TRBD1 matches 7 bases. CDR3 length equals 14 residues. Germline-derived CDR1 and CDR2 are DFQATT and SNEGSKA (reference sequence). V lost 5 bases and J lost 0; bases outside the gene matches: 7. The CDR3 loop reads CSAPGTATSYEQYF. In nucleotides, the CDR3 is TGCAGTGCTCCCGGGACAGCGACCTCCTACGAGCAGTACTTC.

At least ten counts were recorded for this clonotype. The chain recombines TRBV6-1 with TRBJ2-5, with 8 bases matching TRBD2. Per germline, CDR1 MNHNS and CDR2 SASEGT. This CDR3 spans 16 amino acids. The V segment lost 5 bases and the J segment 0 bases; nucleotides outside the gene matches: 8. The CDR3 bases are TGTGCCAGCAGTCGGCCCAATAGCGGGAACCAAGAGACCCAGTACTTC. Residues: CASSRPNSGNQETQYF.

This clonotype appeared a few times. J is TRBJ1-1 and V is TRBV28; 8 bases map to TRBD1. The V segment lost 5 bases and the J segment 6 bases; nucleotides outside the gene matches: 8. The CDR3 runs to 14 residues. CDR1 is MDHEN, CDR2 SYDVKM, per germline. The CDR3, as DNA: TGTGCCAGCAGTCCCTGGACAGGGAAGCCTGAAGCTTTCTTT. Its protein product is CASSPWTGKPEAFF. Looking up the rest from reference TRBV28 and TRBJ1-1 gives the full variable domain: DVKVTQSSRYLVKRTGEKVFLECVQDMDHENMFWYRQDPGLGLRLIYFSYDVKMKEKGDIPEGYSVSREKKERFSLILESASTNQTSMYLCASSPWTGKPEAFFGQGTRLTVV.

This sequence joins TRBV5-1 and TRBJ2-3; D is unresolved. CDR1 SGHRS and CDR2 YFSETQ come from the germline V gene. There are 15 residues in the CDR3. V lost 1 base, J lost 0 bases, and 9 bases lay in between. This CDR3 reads CASSLNTESTDTQYF. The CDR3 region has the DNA TGCGCCAGCAGCTTGAACACAGAAAGCACAGATACGCAGTATTTT.

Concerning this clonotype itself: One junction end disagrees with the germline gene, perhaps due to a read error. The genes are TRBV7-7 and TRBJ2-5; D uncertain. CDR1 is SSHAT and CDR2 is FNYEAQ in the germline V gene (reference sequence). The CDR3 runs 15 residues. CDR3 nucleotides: TGTGCTAGCAGCTTAAGGTGGGAATACCAAGAGACCCAGTACTTC. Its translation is CASSLRWEYQETQYF.

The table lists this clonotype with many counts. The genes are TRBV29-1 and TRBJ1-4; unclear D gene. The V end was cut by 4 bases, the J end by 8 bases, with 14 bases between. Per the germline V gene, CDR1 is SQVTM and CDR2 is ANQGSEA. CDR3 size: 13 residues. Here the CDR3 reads CSVGSAVGEKLFF. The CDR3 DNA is TGCAGCGTTGGCTCGGCGGTGGGGGAAAAACTGTTTTTT.

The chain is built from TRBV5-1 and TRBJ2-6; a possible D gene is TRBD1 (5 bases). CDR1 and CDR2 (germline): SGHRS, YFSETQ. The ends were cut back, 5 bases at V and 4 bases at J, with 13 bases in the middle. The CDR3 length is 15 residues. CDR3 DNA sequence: TGCGCCAGCAGTCTCTCTTCAGGGGGGGCCAACGTCCTGACTTTC. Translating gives CASSLSSGGANVLTF.

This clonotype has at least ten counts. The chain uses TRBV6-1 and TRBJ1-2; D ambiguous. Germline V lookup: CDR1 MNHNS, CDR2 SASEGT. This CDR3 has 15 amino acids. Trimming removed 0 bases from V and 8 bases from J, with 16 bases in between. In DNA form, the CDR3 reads TGTGCCAGCAGTGAAGCGATGGGCCAGGTCGGCGGCTACACCTTC. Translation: CASSEAMGQVGGYTF.

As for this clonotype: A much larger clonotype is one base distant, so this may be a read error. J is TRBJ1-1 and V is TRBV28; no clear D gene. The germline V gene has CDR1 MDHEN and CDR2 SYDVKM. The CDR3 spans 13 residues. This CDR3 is CARSLPGSTEAFF. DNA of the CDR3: TGTGCCAGGAGTTTGCCGGGGAGCACTGAAGCTTTCTTT. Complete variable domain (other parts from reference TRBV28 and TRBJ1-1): DVKVTQSSRYLVKRTGEKVFLECVQDMDHENMFWYRQDPGLGLRLIYFSYDVKMKEKGDIPEGYSVSREKKERFSLILESASTNQTSMYLCARSLPGSTEAFFGQGTRLTVV.